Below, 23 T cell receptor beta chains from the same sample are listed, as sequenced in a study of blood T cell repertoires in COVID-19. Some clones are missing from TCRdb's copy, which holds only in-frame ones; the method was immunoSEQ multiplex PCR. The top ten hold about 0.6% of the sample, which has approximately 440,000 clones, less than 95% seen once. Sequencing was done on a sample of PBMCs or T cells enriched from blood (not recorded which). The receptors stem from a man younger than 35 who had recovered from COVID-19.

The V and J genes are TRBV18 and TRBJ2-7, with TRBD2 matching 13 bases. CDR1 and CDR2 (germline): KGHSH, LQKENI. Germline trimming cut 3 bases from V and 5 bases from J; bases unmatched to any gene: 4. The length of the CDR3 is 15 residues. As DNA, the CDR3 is TGTGCCAGCTCACCTCTACTAGCGGGAGGGGACGAGCAGTACTTC. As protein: CASSPLLAGGDEQYF. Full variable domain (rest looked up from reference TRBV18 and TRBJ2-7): NAGVMQNPRHLVRRRGQEARLRCSPMKGHSHVYWYRQLPEEGLKFMVYLQKENIIDESGMPKERFSAEFPKEGPSILRIQQVVRGDSAAYFCASSPLLAGGDEQYFGPGTRLTVT.

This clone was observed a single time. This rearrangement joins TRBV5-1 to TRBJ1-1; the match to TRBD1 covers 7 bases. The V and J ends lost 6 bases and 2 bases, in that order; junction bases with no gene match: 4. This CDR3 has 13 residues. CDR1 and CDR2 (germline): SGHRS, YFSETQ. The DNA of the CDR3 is TGCGCCAGCACGGACAGGACCAACACTGAAGCTTTCTTT. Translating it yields CASTDRTNTEAFF.

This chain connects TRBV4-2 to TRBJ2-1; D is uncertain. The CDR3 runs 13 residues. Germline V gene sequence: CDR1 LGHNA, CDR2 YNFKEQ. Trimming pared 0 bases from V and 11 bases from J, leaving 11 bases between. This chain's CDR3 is CASSQDIDEKQFF. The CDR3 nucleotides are TGTGCCAGCAGCCAAGATATTGATGAGAAGCAGTTCTTC.

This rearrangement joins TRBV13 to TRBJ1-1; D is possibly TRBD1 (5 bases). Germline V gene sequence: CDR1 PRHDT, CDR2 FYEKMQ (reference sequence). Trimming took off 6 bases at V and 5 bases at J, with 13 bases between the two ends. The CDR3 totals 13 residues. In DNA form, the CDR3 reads TGTGCCAGCAGACATAACCAGGGAACTGAAGCTTTCTTT. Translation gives CASRHNQGTEAFF.

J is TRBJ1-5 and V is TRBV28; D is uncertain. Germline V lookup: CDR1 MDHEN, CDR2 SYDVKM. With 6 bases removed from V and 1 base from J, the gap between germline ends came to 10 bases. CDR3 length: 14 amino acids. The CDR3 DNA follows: TGTGCCAGCAGGAAATCGGGAAGCAATCAGCCCCAGCATTTT. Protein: CASRKSGSNQPQHF.

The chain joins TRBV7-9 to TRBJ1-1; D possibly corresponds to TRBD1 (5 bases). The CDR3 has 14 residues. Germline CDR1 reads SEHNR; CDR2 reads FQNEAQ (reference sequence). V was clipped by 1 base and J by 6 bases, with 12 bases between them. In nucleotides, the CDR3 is TGTGCCAGCAGCTTAGTCCAGGGTGCAGCTGAAGCTTTCTTT. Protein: CASSLVQGAAEAFF.

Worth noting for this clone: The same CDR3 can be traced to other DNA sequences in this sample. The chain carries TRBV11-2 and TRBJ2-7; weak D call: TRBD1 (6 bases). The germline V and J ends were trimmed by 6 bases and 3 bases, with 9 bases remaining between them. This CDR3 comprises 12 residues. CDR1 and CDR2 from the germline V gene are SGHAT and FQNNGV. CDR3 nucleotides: TGTGCCAGCAGGGGGGCAGGCTACGAGCAGTACTTC. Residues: CASRGAGYEQYF.

The CDR3: CAISDISGNTIYF. DNA of the CDR3: TGTGCCATCAGTGATATCTCTGGAAACACCATATATTTT. The chain recombines TRBV10-3 with TRBJ1-3; D is unclear. This CDR3 has 13 amino acids. Trimming stripped 3 bases from V and 0 bases from J, with 3 bases between. Germline V lookup: CDR1 ENHRY, CDR2 SYGVKD.

This CDR3 is CASSEISGGFEYEQYF. In DNA, the CDR3 is TGTGCCAGCAGTGAGATAAGCGGGGGGTTTGAATACGAGCAGTACTTC. The V call is TRBV6-1, the J call TRBJ2-7, with 9 bases aligning to TRBD2. The V segment lost 3 bases and the J segment 4 bases; nucleotides outside the gene matches: 10. Germline assignment: CDR1 MNHNS and CDR2 SASEGT. This CDR3 has 16 residues.

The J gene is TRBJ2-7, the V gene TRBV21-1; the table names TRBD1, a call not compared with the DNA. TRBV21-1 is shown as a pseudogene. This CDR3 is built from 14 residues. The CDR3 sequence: CASSKAPGLYEQYF. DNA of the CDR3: TGTGCCAGCAGCAAAGCCCCAGGGCTCTACGAGCAGTACTTC.

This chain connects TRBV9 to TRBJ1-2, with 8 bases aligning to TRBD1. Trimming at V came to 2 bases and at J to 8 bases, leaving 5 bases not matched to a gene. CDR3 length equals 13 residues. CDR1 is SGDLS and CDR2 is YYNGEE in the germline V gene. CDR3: CASSVGQEQGYTF. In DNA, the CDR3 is TGTGCCAGCAGCGTGGGACAGGAGCAAGGCTACACCTTC.

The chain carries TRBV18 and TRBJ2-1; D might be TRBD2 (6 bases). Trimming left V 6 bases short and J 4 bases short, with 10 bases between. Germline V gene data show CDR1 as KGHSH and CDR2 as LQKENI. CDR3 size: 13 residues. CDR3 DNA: TGTGCCAGCTCCTCGGGACTTTACAATGAGCAGTTCTTC. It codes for CASSSGLYNEQFF.

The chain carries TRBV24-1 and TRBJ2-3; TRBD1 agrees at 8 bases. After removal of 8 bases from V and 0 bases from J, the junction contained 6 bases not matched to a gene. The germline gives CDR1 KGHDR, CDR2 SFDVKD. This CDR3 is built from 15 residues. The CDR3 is CATKSRQGSTDTQYF. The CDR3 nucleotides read TGTGCCACCAAGAGCCGACAGGGGAGCACAGATACGCAGTATTTT.

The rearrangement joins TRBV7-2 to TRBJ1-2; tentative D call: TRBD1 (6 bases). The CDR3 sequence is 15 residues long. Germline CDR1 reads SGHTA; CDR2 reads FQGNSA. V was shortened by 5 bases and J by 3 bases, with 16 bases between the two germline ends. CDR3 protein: CASSPKQGYDYGYTF. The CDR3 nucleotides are TGTGCCAGCAGCCCGAAACAGGGTTATGACTATGGCTACACCTTC.

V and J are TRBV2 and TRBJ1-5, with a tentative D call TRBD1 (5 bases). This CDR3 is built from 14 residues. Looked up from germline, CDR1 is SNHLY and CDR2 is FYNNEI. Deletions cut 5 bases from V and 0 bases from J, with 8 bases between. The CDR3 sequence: CASSPRVSNQPQHF. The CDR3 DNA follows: TGTGCCAGCAGTCCCAGGGTTAGCAATCAGCCCCAGCATTTT.

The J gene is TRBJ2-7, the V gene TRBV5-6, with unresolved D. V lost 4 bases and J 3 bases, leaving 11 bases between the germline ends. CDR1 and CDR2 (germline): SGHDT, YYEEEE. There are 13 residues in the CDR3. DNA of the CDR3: TGTGCCAGCAGCCTGAACGGTCACTACGAGCAGTACTTC. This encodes CASSLNGHYEQYF. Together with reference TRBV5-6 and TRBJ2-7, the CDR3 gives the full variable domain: DAGVTQSPTHLIKTRGQQVTLRCSPKSGHDTVSWYQQALGQGPQFIFQYYEEEERQRGNFPDRFSGHQFPNYSSELNVNALLLGDSALYLCASSLNGHYEQYFGPGTRLTVT.

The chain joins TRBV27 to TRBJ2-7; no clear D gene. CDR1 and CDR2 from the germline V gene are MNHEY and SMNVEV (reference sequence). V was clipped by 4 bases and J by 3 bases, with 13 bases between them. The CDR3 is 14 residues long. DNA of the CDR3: TGTGCCAGCAGTTACCTCGACTCGAGCTACGAGCAGTACTTC. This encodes CASSYLDSSYEQYF.

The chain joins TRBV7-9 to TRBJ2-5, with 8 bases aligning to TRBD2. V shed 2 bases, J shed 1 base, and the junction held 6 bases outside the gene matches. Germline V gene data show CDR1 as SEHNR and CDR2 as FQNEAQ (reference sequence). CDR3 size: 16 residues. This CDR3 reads CASSLYLGLAQETQYF. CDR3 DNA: TGTGCCAGCAGCTTATACCTTGGACTAGCCCAAGAGACCCAGTACTTC.

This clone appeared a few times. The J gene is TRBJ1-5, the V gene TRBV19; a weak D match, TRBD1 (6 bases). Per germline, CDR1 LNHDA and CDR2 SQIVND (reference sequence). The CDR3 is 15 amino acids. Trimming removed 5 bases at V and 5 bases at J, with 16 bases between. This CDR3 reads CASSLNWGGDQPQHF. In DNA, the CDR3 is TGTGCCAGTAGTCTTAATTGGGGGGGCGATCAGCCCCAGCATTTT.

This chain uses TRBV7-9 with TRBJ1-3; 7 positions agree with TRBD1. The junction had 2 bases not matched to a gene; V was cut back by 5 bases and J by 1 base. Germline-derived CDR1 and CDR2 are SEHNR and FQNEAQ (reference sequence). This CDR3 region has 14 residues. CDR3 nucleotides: TGTGCCAGCAGCACGACAGGGTCTGGAAACACCATATATTTT. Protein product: CASSTTGSGNTIYF.

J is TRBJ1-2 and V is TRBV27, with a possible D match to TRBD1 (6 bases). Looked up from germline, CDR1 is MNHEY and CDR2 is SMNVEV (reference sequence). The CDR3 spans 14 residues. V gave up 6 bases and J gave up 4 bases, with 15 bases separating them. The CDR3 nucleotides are TGTGCCAGCAGGCGGCAGGGGCTGGGCTATGGCTACACCTTC. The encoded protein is CASRRQGLGYGYTF.

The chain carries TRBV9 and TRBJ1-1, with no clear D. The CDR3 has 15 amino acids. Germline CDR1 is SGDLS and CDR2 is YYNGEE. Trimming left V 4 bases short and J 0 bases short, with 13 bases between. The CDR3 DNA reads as TGTGCCAGCAGCTCCCGAGGGAATATGAACACTGAAGCTTTCTTT. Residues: CASSSRGNMNTEAFF. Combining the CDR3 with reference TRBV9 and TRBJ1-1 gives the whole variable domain DSGVTQTPKHLITATGQRVTLRCSPRSGDLSVYWYQQSLDQGLQFLIQYYNGEERAKGNILERFSAQQFPDLHSELNLSSLELGDSALYFCASSSRGNMNTEAFFGQGTRLTVV.

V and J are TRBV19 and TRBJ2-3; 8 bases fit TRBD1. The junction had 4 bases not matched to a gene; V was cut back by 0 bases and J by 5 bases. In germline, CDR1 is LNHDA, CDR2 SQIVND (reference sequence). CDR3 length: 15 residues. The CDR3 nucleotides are TGTGCCAGTAGTATAGATCGAACAGGGGGAGATACGCAGTATTTT. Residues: CASSIDRTGGDTQYF.